This T cell receptor beta chain comes out of a study of a mutant IDH1 vaccine in newly diagnosed glioma. About this clone itself: Its matching antigen is unknown.

Time point: week 35, safety follow-up. Topical imiquimod accompanied each vaccine dose, which consisted of 300 ug of mutant IDH1 20-mer peptide. Germline V gives CDR1 SGDLS, CDR2 YYNGEE. The CDR3 is 18 amino acids. J lost 3 bases, V lost 2 bases, and 7 bases had no gene match. The method was immunoSEQ multiplex PCR; TCRdb's version includes in-frame clones alone and lacks a portion of them. Of tens of thousands of clones detected, about 92% appear once; the ten largest clones hold 2.3%. The J gene is TRBJ2-1, the V gene TRBV9; 14 bases agree with TRBD2. The sequencing used PBMCs, collected from a glioma patient whose treatment included an IDH1 peptide vaccine. The sequence came from a man aged 45-65 years with glioma. CDR3 in DNA: TGTGCCAGCAGCGTCCTCGGGACTAGCGGGAGCGTCTACAATGAGCAGTTCTTC. Amino acid sequence: CASSVLGTSGSVYNEQFF.